The T cell receptor beta chain under discussion was sequenced for a study of CD8 T cells in ankylosing spondylitis. Study outcomes and limitations: A motif of 8 or 9 highly homologous TCR beta variants was seen as apparently characteristic of ankylosing spondylitis blood.

The TCR beta libraries were generated through quantitative 5'-RACE incorporating molecular barcodes. Via MiXCR, TCRdb re-called the 5' RACE reads, giving one row per CDR3 protein. Of about 39,000 distinct CDR3 sequences listed, 2.5% to 3.5% were seen once; the top ten hold about 2.8%. The CDR3 spans 16 residues. The germline V gene encodes CDR1 SGDLS and CDR2 YYNGEE. V was clipped by 3 bases and J by 3 bases, with 17 bases between them. This clonotype was seen at least ten times. Its target is not known. This chain links TRBV9 with TRBJ2-3; a possible D gene is TRBD1 (6 bases). This clonotype was sampled from a male donor with ankylosing spondylitis or in good health (not recorded which). Input material: blood, either unsorted or a sorted T cell fraction (not recorded which). CDR3 in amino acids: CASSGEPGVGTDTQYF. The CDR3 coding sequence is TGTGCCAGCAGCGGAGAACCAGGGGTTGGAACAGATACGCAGTATTTT.